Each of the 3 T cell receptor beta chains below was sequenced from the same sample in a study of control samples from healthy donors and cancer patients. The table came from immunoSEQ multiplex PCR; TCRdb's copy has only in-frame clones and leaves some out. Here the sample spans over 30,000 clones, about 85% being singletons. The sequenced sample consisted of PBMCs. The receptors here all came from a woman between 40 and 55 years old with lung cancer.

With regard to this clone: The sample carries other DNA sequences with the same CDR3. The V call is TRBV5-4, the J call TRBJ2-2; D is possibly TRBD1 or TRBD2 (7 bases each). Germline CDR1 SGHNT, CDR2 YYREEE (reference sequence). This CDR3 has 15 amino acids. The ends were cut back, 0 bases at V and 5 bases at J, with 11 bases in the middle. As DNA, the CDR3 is TGTGCCAGCAGCTTGGTCAGGGGGGGGACCGGGGAGCTGTTTTTT. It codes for CASSLVRGGTGELFF.

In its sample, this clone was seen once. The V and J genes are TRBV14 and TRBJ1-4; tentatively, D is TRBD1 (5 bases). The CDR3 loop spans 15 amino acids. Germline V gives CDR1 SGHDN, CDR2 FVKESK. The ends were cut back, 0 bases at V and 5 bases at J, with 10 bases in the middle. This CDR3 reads CASSQESGGNEKLFF. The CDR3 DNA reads TGTGCCAGCAGCCAAGAATCCGGGGGAAATGAAAAACTGTTTTTT.

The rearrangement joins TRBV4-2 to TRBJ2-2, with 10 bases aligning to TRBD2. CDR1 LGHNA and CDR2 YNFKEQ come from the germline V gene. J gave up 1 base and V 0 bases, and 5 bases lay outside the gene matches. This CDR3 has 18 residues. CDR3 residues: CASSQDPSGGRNTGELFF. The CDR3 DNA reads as TGTGCCAGCAGCCAAGATCCTAGCGGGGGCCGGAACACCGGGGAGCTGTTTTTT.